The clone carrying this TCR beta chain was observed at least ten times. This library used roughly 400 ng RNA and molecular barcoded adaptors spanning alpha/delta and beta/gamma chains. TCRdb recomputed calls from the reads with MiXCR, one row per CDR3 protein. The profile shows more than 55,000 distinct CDR3 sequences, roughly 20% of them singletons. This entry belongs to a study of read filtering for tumor transcriptome and immune sequencing. The germline V gene has CDR1 MDHEN and CDR2 SYDVKM. V was clipped by 7 bases and J by 5 bases; unmatched bases: 9. CDR3 length: 15 residues. The genes are TRBV28 and TRBJ2-1, with 9 bases matching TRBD2. The clonotype originates from a donor aged 40 or older with multiple myeloma. Sequencing was performed on a population of CD138-negative cells sorted from bone marrow. The CDR3 DNA sequence: TGTGCCAGCAAGATGCGGGGGGGGGTCCACAATGAGCAGTTCTTC. Its protein is CASKMRGGVHNEQFF.